These 12 T cell receptor beta chains were all obtained from the same sample, sequenced in a study of blood T cell repertoires in COVID-19. Clones were sequenced by immunoSEQ multiplex PCR, and TCRdb holds only the in-frame ones, with some missing. This table has about 200,000 clones, roughly nine tenths appearing once. The sample comprised peripheral blood. These receptors all come from a woman in her 70s with acute or convalescent COVID-19.

This clone was seen only a few times. The chain has TRBV18 and TRBJ1-2; TRBD1 aligns across 7 bases. CDR3 length equals 17 residues. V trimming: 3 bases; J trimming: 8 bases; junction bases outside the gene matches: 18. The germline gives CDR1 KGHSH, CDR2 LQKENI. This chain's CDR3 is CASSPGGQASLGGGYTF. Written as DNA, the CDR3 is TGTGCCAGCTCACCCGGTGGACAGGCGAGTCTGGGTGGAGGCTACACCTTC.

The table lists this clone with a few counts. CDR3 sequence (DNA): TGTGCCAGCAGCTTAGGAGGGTACATGAACACTGAAGCTTTCTTT. Translated: CASSLGGYMNTEAFF. The chain employs TRBV7-8 and TRBJ1-1; D is ambiguous. CDR1 is SGHVS and CDR2 is FQNEAQ in the germline V gene. The CDR3 is 15 residues long. V shed 1 base and J shed 0 bases, with 9 bases lying between them.

The chain employs TRBV15 and TRBJ1-3; TRBD1 might be the D (6 bases). This CDR3 has 15 residues. Germline V gene sequence: CDR1 LNHNV, CDR2 YYDKDF (reference sequence). Trimming removed 0 bases from V and 2 bases from J, with 8 bases in between. The CDR3 DNA reads as TGTGCCACCAGCAGAGATCAGGGGACTGGAAACACCATATATTTT. It yields the protein CATSRDQGTGNTIYF.

There are a few counts of this clone. The chain employs TRBV18 and TRBJ2-2; 7 nucleotides match TRBD1. V shed 3 bases and J 2 bases; nucleotides not matched to a gene: 3. This CDR3 is 15 amino acids long. Germline CDR1 reads KGHSH; CDR2 reads LQKENI. CDR3 bases: TGTGCCAGCTCACCCCGGGACAGCAACACCGGGGAGCTGTTTTTT. Protein product: CASSPRDSNTGELFF.

The chain couples TRBV6-5 to TRBJ1-2, with D uncertain. The V gene lost 2 bases and the J gene lost 3 bases, with 10 bases spanning the gap. The CDR3 covers 14 residues. Germline V lookup: CDR1 MNHEY, CDR2 SVGAGI. CDR3 protein: CASSYGRRDYGYTF. For the CDR3, the DNA is TGTGCCAGCAGTTACGGGCGGAGGGACTATGGCTACACCTTC.

The V and J genes are TRBV10-3 and TRBJ2-7; 10 bases fit TRBD2. The J segment lost 5 bases and the V segment lost 6 bases, leaving 10 bases of the junction unmatched. The germline V gene encodes CDR1 ENHRY and CDR2 SYGVKD. The CDR3 has 15 amino acids. As DNA, the CDR3 is TGTGCCATCAGAGCCTTTAGCGGGGGGAACGACGAGCAGTACTTC. This codes for CAIRAFSGGNDEQYF.

The J gene is TRBJ2-5, the V gene TRBV19; TRBD1 might be the D (5 bases). This CDR3 has 16 amino acids. CDR1 and CDR2 from the germline V gene are LNHDA and SQIVND (reference sequence). With 2 bases removed from V and 3 bases from J, the gap between germline ends came to 16 bases. The CDR3 sequence is CASSISGRAREETQYF. Written as DNA, the CDR3 is TGTGCCAGTAGTATATCTGGCAGGGCCCGCGAAGAGACCCAGTACTTC.

The chain carries TRBV15 and TRBJ2-7, with TRBD1 matching over 7 bases. J gave up 6 bases and V 0 bases, and 5 bases lay outside the gene matches. Germline V gene lookup returns CDR1 LNHNV and CDR2 YYDKDF (reference sequence). The CDR3 covers 14 residues. CDR3 residues: CATSRDRTGVEQYF. In DNA, the CDR3 is TGTGCCACCAGCAGAGATCGTACAGGGGTCGAGCAGTACTTC.

This sequence joins TRBV5-1 and TRBJ2-1, with 12 bases fitting TRBD2. CDR1 is SGHRS, CDR2 YFSETQ, per germline. The ends lost 2 bases at V and 11 bases at J; junction bases unmatched: 11. CDR3 length: 16 residues. The CDR3 is CASSFNSGTSGSQQFF. The CDR3 nucleotides are TGCGCCAGCAGCTTTAATTCCGGGACTAGCGGGTCCCAGCAGTTCTTC.

This rearrangement joins TRBV19 to TRBJ2-1, with 11 bases lining up with TRBD2. The CDR3 extends over 13 amino acids. The V gene's germline CDR1 is LNHDA and CDR2 SQIVND (reference sequence). Unmatched junction bases numbered 4, after V lost 5 bases and J lost 10 bases. The CDR3 sequence is CASSDRLAGEQFF. The CDR3 nucleotides are TGTGCCAGTAGTGATCGACTAGCGGGGGAGCAGTTCTTC.

The table lists this clone with a few counts. The chain combines TRBV15 with TRBJ2-7; possibly TRBD2 for D (7 bases). The CDR3 length is 14 residues. Germline V gene lookup returns CDR1 LNHNV and CDR2 YYDKDF (reference sequence). The V end was cut by 4 bases, the J end by 0 bases, with 10 bases between. The CDR3 nucleotides read TGTGCCACCAGCAAGGGGGGGAGCTCCTACGAGCAGTACTTC. Its translation is CATSKGGSSYEQYF.

CDR3 region: CASSPRGTDTQYF. CDR3 coding DNA: TGTGCCAGCTCACCTAGGGGAACAGATACGCAGTATTTT. This chain connects TRBV18 to TRBJ2-3, with D perhaps matching TRBD1 (5 bases). This CDR3 has 13 amino acids. Germline assignment: CDR1 KGHSH and CDR2 LQKENI. Trimming cost V 3 bases and J 3 bases, with 7 bases left between them.